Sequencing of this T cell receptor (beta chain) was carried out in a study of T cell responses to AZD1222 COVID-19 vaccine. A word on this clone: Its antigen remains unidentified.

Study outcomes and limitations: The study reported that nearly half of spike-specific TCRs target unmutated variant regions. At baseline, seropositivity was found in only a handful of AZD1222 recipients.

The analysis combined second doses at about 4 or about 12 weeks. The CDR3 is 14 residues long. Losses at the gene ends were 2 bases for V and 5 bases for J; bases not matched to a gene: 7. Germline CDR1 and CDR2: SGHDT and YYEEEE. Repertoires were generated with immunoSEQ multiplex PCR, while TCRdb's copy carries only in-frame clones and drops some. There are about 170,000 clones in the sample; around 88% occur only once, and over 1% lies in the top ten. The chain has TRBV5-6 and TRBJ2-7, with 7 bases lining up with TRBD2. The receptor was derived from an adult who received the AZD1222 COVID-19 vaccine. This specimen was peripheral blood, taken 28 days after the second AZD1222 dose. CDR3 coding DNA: TGTGCCAGCAGCTTTGGACTAGACGATGACGAGCAGTACTTC. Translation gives CASSFGLDDDEQYF.